These 17 T cell receptor beta chains originate from one sample sequenced in a study of blood T cell repertoires in COVID-19. Repertoires were generated with immunoSEQ multiplex PCR, while TCRdb's copy carries only in-frame clones and drops some. The table records roughly 92,000 clones, approximately 83% of them present only once. The sequencing input was peripheral blood. The source is a woman of 80 years or more with active or convalescent COVID-19.

This chain uses TRBV20-1 with TRBJ2-1; D might be TRBD2 (6 bases). Germline CDR1 and CDR2: DFQATT and SNEGSKA (reference sequence). This CDR3 region has 11 residues. Trimming removed 6 bases from V and 6 bases from J, with 9 bases in between. The CDR3 spells CSATTSNEQFF. In DNA form, the CDR3 reads TGCAGTGCCACGACTAGCAATGAGCAGTTCTTC.

This chain joins TRBV7-6 and TRBJ2-2; TRBD2 aligns across 12 bases. This CDR3 comprises 17 residues. V lost 4 bases, J lost 3 bases, and 6 bases stayed unmatched. CDR1 and CDR2 (germline): SGHVS, FNYEAQ. In DNA form, the CDR3 reads TGTGCCAGCAGCTCCCAAAGGACTAGCGGGGACACCGGGGAGCTGTTTTTT. Translated: CASSSQRTSGDTGELFF.

The genes are TRBV7-9 and TRBJ1-2, with 8 bases that match TRBD1. Germline V CDR1 and CDR2: SEHNR, FQNEAQ (reference sequence). This CDR3 is 13 amino acids long. J was trimmed by 6 bases and V by 5 bases; bases with no gene match: 5. DNA of the CDR3: TGTGCCAGCAGCCTCCCGGGACAGGATGGCTACACCTTC. Its protein is CASSLPGQDGYTF.

V is TRBV5-1 and J is TRBJ2-3; 10 nucleotides match TRBD2. Trimming at V came to 4 bases and at J to 1 base, leaving 6 bases not matched to a gene. Germline CDR1 and CDR2: SGHRS and YFSETQ. The CDR3 extends over 16 amino acids. Here the CDR3 DNA reads TGCGCCAGCAGCGTCCTCCTAGCGGGGGGCACAGATACGCAGTATTTT. It yields the protein CASSVLLAGGTDTQYF.

This rearrangement joins TRBV11-3 to TRBJ2-5, with 9 bases matching TRBD2. Per germline, CDR1 SGHNT and CDR2 YENEEA. The length of the CDR3 is 16 residues. J gave up 3 bases and V 5 bases, and 10 bases lay outside the gene matches. CDR3 protein: CASSPMNSGGEETQYF. The CDR3 coding sequence is TGTGCCAGCAGCCCTATGAATAGCGGGGGCGAAGAGACCCAGTACTTC.

V is TRBV19 and J is TRBJ1-5; 11 bases agree with TRBD1. V was pared by 5 bases and J by 6 bases, with 6 bases of the junction left unmatched. The CDR3 length is 15 residues. Germline V gives CDR1 LNHDA, CDR2 SQIVND (reference sequence). CDR3 protein: CASSVPGTGGQPQHF. The CDR3 coding sequence is TGTGCCAGTAGTGTCCCCGGGACAGGGGGTCAGCCCCAGCATTTT.

The chain carries TRBV6-6 and TRBJ2-6, with D tentatively TRBD1 (5 bases). Between the trimmed V and J ends, which lost 9 bases and 3 bases, there was a span of 18 bases. CDR3 length: 16 residues. CDR1 is MNHNY, CDR2 SVGAGI, per germline (reference sequence). This chain's CDR3 is CASLRSQGSGANVLTF. The CDR3 nucleotides are TGTGCCAGTCTAAGAAGCCAGGGAAGTGGGGCCAACGTCCTGACTTTC.

The V call is TRBV18, the J call TRBJ2-5; perhaps TRBD1 as D (5 bases). Trimming left V 3 bases short and J 0 bases short, with 14 bases between. The CDR3 spans 16 residues. Germline CDR1 reads KGHSH; CDR2 reads LQKENI. The CDR3 coding sequence is TGTGCCAGCTCACCCGGACACCAGGGAAACCAAGAGACCCAGTACTTC. It yields the protein CASSPGHQGNQETQYF.

The V gene is TRBV9, the J gene TRBJ2-5, with 7 bases fitting TRBD1. With 3 bases clipped from V and 2 bases from J, the junction kept 7 bases outside the gene matches. Germline V gene sequence: CDR1 SGDLS, CDR2 YYNGEE. The CDR3 covers 15 residues. The CDR3 reads CASSARTGAQETQYF. CDR3 in DNA: TGTGCCAGCAGCGCTAGAACAGGGGCGCAAGAGACCCAGTACTTC.

The V and J genes are TRBV5-1 and TRBJ1-3, with no clear D. Germline-derived CDR1 and CDR2 are SGHRS and YFSETQ. Trimming removed 7 bases from V and 0 bases from J, with 8 bases in between. This CDR3 spans 13 amino acids. CDR3 residues: CASAVDSGNTIYF. The CDR3 nucleotides are TGCGCCAGCGCGGTGGACTCTGGAAACACCATATATTTT.

This rearrangement joins TRBV4-1 to TRBJ2-3; 9 bases agree with TRBD2. With 4 bases clipped from V and 5 bases from J, the junction kept 10 bases outside the gene matches. The CDR3 consists of 16 residues. The germline gives CDR1 MGHRA, CDR2 YSYEKL. The DNA of the CDR3 is TGCGCCAGCAGCCCCCAAATAGCGGGGGTTGGAGATACGCAGTATTTT. This sequence encodes CASSPQIAGVGDTQYF.

The chain uses TRBV18 and TRBJ2-5; TRBD2 matches at 7 bases. The CDR3 is made up of 13 amino acids. Germline V gene data show CDR1 as KGHSH and CDR2 as LQKENI. V was pared by 6 bases and J by 5 bases, with 6 bases of the junction left unmatched. The CDR3 loop is CASSKAGQETQYF. CDR3 bases: TGTGCCAGCTCTAAAGCGGGGCAGGAGACCCAGTACTTC.

This clone was counted once. The gene calls are TRBV5-6 and TRBJ2-1; D is ambiguous. CDR1 and CDR2 (germline): SGHDT, YYEEEE. The CDR3 is made up of 13 amino acids. Trimming removed 0 bases at V and 1 base at J, with 2 bases between. In DNA, the CDR3 is TGTGCCAGCAGCTTGGTATCCTACAATGAGCAGTTCTTC. Translating it yields CASSLVSYNEQFF.

This sequence joins TRBV2 and TRBJ1-2; D perhaps matches TRBD1 (6 bases). The CDR3 contains 14 residues. V lost 5 bases and J 4 bases, leaving 14 bases between the germline ends. Germline loops: CDR1 SNHLY, CDR2 FYNNEI. The CDR3 DNA reads as TGTGCCAGCAGTACAGGGATAGTGCTCTATGGCTACACCTTC. The encoded protein is CASSTGIVLYGYTF.

The rearrangement uses TRBV18 and TRBJ1-1, with D maybe TRBD1 (6 bases). The CDR3 loop spans 15 amino acids. V dropped 2 bases and J dropped 5 bases, with 15 bases sitting between them. CDR1 is KGHSH, CDR2 LQKENI, per germline. CDR3 sequence (DNA): TGTGCCAGCTCACCATCCGGGACAAGAACTACTGAAGCTTTCTTT. This codes for CASSPSGTRTTEAFF. Combining the CDR3 with reference TRBV18 and TRBJ1-1 gives the whole variable domain NAGVMQNPRHLVRRRGQEARLRCSPMKGHSHVYWYRQLPEEGLKFMVYLQKENIIDESGMPKERFSAEFPKEGPSILRIQQVVRGDSAAYFCASSPSGTRTTEAFFGQGTRLTVV.

The count of this clone is one. The chain couples TRBV9 to TRBJ2-1; D ambiguous. Germline CDR1 reads SGDLS; CDR2 reads YYNGEE. The CDR3 is 15 amino acids. V lost 0 bases to trimming and J lost 2 bases, with 9 bases between them. The CDR3 DNA reads TGTGCCAGCAGCGTAGAGTGGGCTACCTACAATGAGCAGTTCTTC. Its protein is CASSVEWATYNEQFF.

V gene TRBV5-1 combines with J gene TRBJ2-7; possible D gene TRBD1, 5 bases. Between the trimmed V and J ends, which lost 4 bases and 2 bases, there was a span of 19 bases. Germline V gene data show CDR1 as SGHRS and CDR2 as YFSETQ. The CDR3 is made up of 16 amino acids. This chain's CDR3 is CASSDLPGQVTYEQYF. The CDR3 DNA reads TGCGCCAGCAGCGACTTACCAGGGCAAGTAACCTACGAGCAGTACTTC.